Listed here are 3 T cell receptor beta chains from one sample, sequenced in a study of graft-versus-host responses after intestinal transplantation. Assay used: immunoSEQ multiplex PCR; TCRdb lists only in-frame clones, some missing. There are around 100,000 clones in the sample; roughly nine tenths occur only once, and roughly 1% lies in the top ten. Their cognate antigens are unknown. Here the sequenced sample was unstimulated CD4+ T cells sorted from spleen or lymph node cells, taken before transplant. Receptors originate from a human donor who was the organ donor for an intestinal transplant.

The chain combines TRBV5-1 with TRBJ2-4; 11 nucleotides line up with TRBD2. The J segment lost 0 bases and the V segment lost 1 base, leaving 0 bases of the junction unmatched. The CDR3 length is 16 residues. Germline V lookup: CDR1 SGHRS, CDR2 YFSETQ. Here the CDR3 reads CASSLTSGGAKNIQYF. The DNA for the CDR3 is TGCGCCAGCAGCTTGACTAGCGGGGGAGCCAAAAACATTCAGTACTTC. The variable domain in full, with the rest retrieved from reference TRBV5-1 and TRBJ2-4, is KAGVTQTPRYLIKTRGQQVTLSCSPISGHRSVSWYQQTPGQGLQFLFEYFSETQRNKGNFPGRFSGRQFSNSRSEMNVSTLELGDSALYLCASSLTSGGAKNIQYFGAGTRLSVL.

The chain links TRBV4-1 to TRBJ2-1; D assignment may be TRBD1 or TRBD2 (7 bases each). V was clipped by 0 bases and J by 5 bases, with 14 bases between them. This CDR3 is built from 16 residues. Germline CDR1 is MGHRA and CDR2 is YSYEKL. As DNA, the CDR3 is TGCGCCAGCAGCCAAGATGGGAGGGGGCGTGACAATGAGCAGTTCTTC. This encodes CASSQDGRGRDNEQFF.

The chain links TRBV1 to TRBJ1-1. TRBV1 is recorded as a pseudogene. The CDR3 spans 13 residues. The DNA for the CDR3 is TGCACCAGCAGCCAGGAACTCAACACTGAAGCTTTCTTT. It translates to CTSSQELNTEAFF.